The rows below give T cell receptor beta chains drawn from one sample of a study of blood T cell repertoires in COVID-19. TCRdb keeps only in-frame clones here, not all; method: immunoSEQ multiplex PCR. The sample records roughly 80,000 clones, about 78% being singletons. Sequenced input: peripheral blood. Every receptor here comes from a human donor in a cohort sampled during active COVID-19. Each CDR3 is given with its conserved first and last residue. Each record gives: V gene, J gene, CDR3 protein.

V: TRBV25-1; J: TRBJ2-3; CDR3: CASSRQGLTDTQYF
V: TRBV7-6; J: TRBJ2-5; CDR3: CASSGTGGPVGTQYF
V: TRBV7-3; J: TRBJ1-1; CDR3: CASSLKTGLNTEAFF
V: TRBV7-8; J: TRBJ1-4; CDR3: CASRPAGFNEKLFF
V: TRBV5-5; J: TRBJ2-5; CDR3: CASSLGALDSETQYF
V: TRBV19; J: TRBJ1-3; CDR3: CASSIRQQGGSVGNTIYF
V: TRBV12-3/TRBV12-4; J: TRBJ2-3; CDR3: CASSQASTDTQYF
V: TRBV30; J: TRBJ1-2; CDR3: CAWSGTGWNGYTF
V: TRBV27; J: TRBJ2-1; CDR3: CASSARNEQFF
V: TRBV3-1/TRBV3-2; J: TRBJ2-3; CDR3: CASSGQGTTDTQYF
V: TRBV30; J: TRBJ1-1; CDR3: CAWSPLGSLNTEAFF
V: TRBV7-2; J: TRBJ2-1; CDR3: CASSGSGGSSYNEQFF
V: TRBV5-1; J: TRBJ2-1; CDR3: CASSSGTGSYNEQFF
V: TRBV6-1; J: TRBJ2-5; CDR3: CASSELAGGQETQYF
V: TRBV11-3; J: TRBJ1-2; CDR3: CASSSDRFHGYTF
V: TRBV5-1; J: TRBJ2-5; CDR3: CASSPVAGGSETQYF
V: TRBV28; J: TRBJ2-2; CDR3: CASSSAGVGTGELFF
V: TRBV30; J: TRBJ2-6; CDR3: CAWGPGAGANVLTF
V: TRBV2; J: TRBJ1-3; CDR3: CASRALTSIRNTIYF
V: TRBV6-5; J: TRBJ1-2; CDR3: CASSYYPEANYGYTF
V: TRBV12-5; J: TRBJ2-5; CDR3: CASGRTYNSGFYPQYF
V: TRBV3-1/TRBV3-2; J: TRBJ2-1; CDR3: CASSQGWGLAMYNEQFF
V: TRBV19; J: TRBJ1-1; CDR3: CASSIRGFEAFF
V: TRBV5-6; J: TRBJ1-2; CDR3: CASSHIGLPGQRNYGYTF
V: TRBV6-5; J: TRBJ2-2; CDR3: CASSTAAGDGGELFF
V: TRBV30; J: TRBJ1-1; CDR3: CAWSLDRNTEAFF
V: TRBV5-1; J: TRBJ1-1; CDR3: CASRGAPQKNTEAFF
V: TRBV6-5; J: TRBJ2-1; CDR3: CASSYSSLTGYNEQFF
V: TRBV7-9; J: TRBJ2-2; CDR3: CASSSSRLAGGLAGELFF
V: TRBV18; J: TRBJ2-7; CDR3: CASSPPWQGDEQYF
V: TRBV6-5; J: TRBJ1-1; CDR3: CASSRTEYTEAFF
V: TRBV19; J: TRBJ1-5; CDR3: CASSISQGGDRSINQPQHF
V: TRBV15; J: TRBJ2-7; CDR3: CATSRDFSGPNEQYF
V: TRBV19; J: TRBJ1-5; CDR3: CASSPGPERNQPQHF
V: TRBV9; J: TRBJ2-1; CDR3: CASSVATGDYNEQFF
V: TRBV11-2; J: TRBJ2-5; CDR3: CASSLDGSQETQYF
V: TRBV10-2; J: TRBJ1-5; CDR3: CASSESGRGLQPQHF
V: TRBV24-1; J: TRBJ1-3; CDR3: CATSESNTIYF
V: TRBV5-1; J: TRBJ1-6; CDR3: CASSLDVTLTGGLNSPLHF
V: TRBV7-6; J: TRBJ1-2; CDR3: CASSLNGPTYGYTF
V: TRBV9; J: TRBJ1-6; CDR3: CASSVGTGISPLHF
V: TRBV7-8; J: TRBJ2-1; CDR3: CASTWTGVANEQFF
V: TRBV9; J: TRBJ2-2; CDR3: CASSGSAGHGNTGELFF
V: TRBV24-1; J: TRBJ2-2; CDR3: CATSDFNSDTGELFF
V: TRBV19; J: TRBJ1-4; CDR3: CASSPGVAEEKLFF
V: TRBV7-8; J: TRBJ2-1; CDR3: CASSIRTTSGRTNEQFF
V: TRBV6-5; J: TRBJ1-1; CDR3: CASLWTENTEAFF
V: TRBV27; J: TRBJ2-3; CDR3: CASSPGLAGGLTQYF
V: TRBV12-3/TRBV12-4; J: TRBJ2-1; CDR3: CASSVRDRKEQFF
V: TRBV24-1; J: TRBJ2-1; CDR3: CATRGTSASYNEQFF